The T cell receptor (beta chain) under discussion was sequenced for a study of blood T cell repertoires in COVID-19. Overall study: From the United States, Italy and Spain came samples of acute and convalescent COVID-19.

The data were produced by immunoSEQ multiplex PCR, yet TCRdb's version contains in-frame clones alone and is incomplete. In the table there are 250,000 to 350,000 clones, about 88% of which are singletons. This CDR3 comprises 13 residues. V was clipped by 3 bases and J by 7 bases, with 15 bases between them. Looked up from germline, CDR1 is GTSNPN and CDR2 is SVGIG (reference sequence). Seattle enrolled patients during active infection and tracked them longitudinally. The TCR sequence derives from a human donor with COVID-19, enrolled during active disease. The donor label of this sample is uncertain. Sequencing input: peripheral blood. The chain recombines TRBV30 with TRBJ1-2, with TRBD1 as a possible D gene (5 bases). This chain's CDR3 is CAWRGGVGGGYTF. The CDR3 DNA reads TGTGCCTGGAGGGGTGGAGTCGGGGGTGGCTACACCTTC.